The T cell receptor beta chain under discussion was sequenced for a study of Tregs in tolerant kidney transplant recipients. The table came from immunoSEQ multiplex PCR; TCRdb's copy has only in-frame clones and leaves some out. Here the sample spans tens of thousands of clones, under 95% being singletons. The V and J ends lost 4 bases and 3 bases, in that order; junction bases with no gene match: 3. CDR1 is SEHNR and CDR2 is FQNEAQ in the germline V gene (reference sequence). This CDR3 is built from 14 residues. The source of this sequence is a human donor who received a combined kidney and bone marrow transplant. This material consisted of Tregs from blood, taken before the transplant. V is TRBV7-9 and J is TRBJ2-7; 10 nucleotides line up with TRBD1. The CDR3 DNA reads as TGTGCCAGCAGCTCGGGACAGGGGATCTACGAGCAGTACTTC. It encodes CASSSGQGIYEQYF.